A selection of T cell receptor beta chains follows, all from one sample in a study of T cell repertoires in cytomegalovirus infection. TCRdb reprocessed the reads via MiXCR and lists one record per CDR3 protein. Among roughly 350,000 distinct CDR3 sequences listed, roughly a third were seen once. These receptors have no known antigen. The sequencing used cultured PBMCs, collected from culture after CMV antigen stimulation. Receptors originate from a human donor in good health (CMV status not recorded). Some clones in this sample may be carry-over from other donors' samples. The CDR3 runs from the conserved cysteine through the conserved F or W. Each record gives: V gene, clone size, J gene, D gene, CDR3 length, CDR3 DNA, CDR3 protein. A D gene is named only where the DNA matches it firmly. Rows may omit the clone size; those that give it use once, few, many or a size class.

TRBV2,.,TRBJ2-3,.,15,TGTGCCAGCAGAAACCGGGACGGACCCACAGATACGCAGTATTTT,CASRNRDGPTDTQYF
TRBV14,few,TRBJ2-1,.,15,TGTGCCAGCAGCCACGGCGGGATCGGTTACAATGAGCAGTTCTTC,CASSHGGIGYNEQFF
TRBV3-1,.,TRBJ2-1,TRBD1,15,TGTGCCAGCAGCCAATTCCGGGACAGGGGTGATGAGCAGTTCTTC,CASSQFRDRGDEQFF
TRBV4-1,.,TRBJ1-1,TRBD1,15,TGCGCCAGCAGCCAAGTACGACAGGGGACAACTGAAGCTTTCTTT,CASSQVRQGTTEAFF
TRBV20-1,.,TRBJ1-2,TRBD1,16,TGCAGTGCTAGAGGTCTCCACCGGGACAGGGTCTATGGCTACACCTTC,CSARGLHRDRVYGYTF
TRBV7-2,once,TRBJ1-3,.,16,TGTGCCAGCAGCCAAAATACTGGGACGACTGGAAACACCATATATTTT,CASSQNTGTTGNTIYF
TRBV7-3,few,TRBJ2-5,.,15,TGTGCCAGCAGCCCCGGACAGGACGGGGGAGAGACCCAGTACTTC,CASSPGQDGGETQYF
TRBV6-2/TRBV6-3,few,TRBJ2-3,.,15,TGTGCCAGCAGATCAATAGCGGATCTTACAGATACGCAGTATTTT,CASRSIADLTDTQYF
TRBV28,many,TRBJ2-4,.,14,TGTGCCAGCACCAAGGGGGGGTCTGTATACATTCAGTACTTC,CASTKGGSVYIQYF
TRBV7-2,.,TRBJ2-5,TRBD2,17,TGTGCCAGCAGCTTAGCGTTGATAGCGGGAGGGCCAGAGACCCAGTACTTC,CASSLALIAGGPETQYF
TRBV10-3,many,TRBJ2-1,TRBD1,14,TGTGCCATCGAAAAAGGACAGGGTGCCAATGAGCAGTTCTTC,CAIEKGQGANEQFF
TRBV19,.,TRBJ2-1,TRBD2,17,TGTGCCAGTATAGGACGGGGGGGTTTCAGCTCCTACAATGAGCAGTTCTTC,CASIGRGGFSSYNEQFF
TRBV7-2,many,TRBJ1-2,.,13,TGTGCCAGCAGCTTCGGCGGGGCAAATGGCTACACCTTC,CASSFGGANGYTF
TRBV12-3/TRBV12-4,few,TRBJ1-5,.,15,TGTGCCAGCAGTTTGTCTACGGCCACCAATCAGCCCCAGCATTTT,CASSLSTATNQPQHF
TRBV24-1,.,TRBJ2-2,.,14,TGTGCCACCAGTGGTGTTCTTAACACCGGGGAGCTGTTTTTT,CATSGVLNTGELFF
TRBV4-3,.,TRBJ1-1,.,13,TGCGCCAGCAGCCACGAGGGACACAGTGAAGCTTTCTTT,CASSHEGHSEAFF
TRBV7-9,.,TRBJ1-4,.,11,TGTGCCAGCAGCTTAAACAGGGAACTGTTTTTT,CASSLNRELFF
TRBV19,.,TRBJ2-1,TRBD2,14,TGTGCCAGTGGGTATGGGCGGGAGTCTAATGAGCAGTTCTTC,CASGYGRESNEQFF
TRBV7-2,many,TRBJ2-1,TRBD2,17,TGTGCCAGCAGCTTAGCTTCCCTAGCGGGAGTCTACAATGAGCAGTTCTTC,CASSLASLAGVYNEQFF
TRBV7-9,few,TRBJ1-6,.,16,TGTGCCAGCAGCTCCTTCGAGGCAGGGACCGGTTCACCCCTCCACTTT,CASSSFEAGTGSPLHF
TRBV4-1,.,TRBJ2-3,TRBD2,18,TGCGCCAGCAGCTTCCAGATCCAAACTAGCGGGAGAACAGATACGCAGTATTTT,CASSFQIQTSGRTDTQYF
TRBV12-3/TRBV12-4,.,TRBJ1-2,TRBD1,14,TGTGCCGACCGCCCGGGACAGGGGGTCTATGGCTACACCTTC,CADRPGQGVYGYTF
TRBV5-1,.,TRBJ2-7,.,14,TGCGCCAGCAGCTTGGCGGACGTAGCCTACGAGCAGTACTTC,CASSLADVAYEQYF
TRBV11-2,once,TRBJ2-5,.,14,TGTGCCAGCAGTACAGCGGGTCAGACAGAGACCCAGTACTTC,CASSTAGQTETQYF
TRBV2,.,TRBJ2-7,.,14,TGTGCCAGCAGTCCGCGACTTGAAACCTACGAGCAGTACTTC,CASSPRLETYEQYF
TRBV20-1,few,TRBJ2-1,TRBD2,15,TGCAGTGCTAGAGCGCCGGGACTAGCAAACATTGAGCAGTTCTTC,CSARAPGLANIEQFF
TRBV7-2,many,TRBJ2-1,TRBD1,13,TGTGCCAGCAGCTTAGACAGGGGGAATGAGCAGTTCTTC,CASSLDRGNEQFF
TRBV28,few,TRBJ1-5,.,16,TGTGCCAGCACCCTGCAGGGTTTCGAGGACAATCAGCCCCAGCATTTT,CASTLQGFEDNQPQHF
TRBV7-8,.,TRBJ2-5,.,12,TGTGCCAGCAGCGCACTAGAAGAGACCCAGTACTTC,CASSALEETQYF
TRBV4-1,.,TRBJ1-1,.,15,TGCGCCAGCAGCCAACCGTTTCAGGGGAACACTGAAGCTTTCTTT,CASSQPFQGNTEAFF
TRBV6-5,.,TRBJ2-3,.,14,TGTGCCAGCAGCAATTCGCTGCCCACAGATACGCAGTATTTT,CASSNSLPTDTQYF
TRBV7-7,few,TRBJ2-1,.,11,TGTGCTAGCAGCAACCGGGGCCCGCAGTTCTTC,CASSNRGPQFF
TRBV20-1,.,TRBJ1-5,TRBD1,16,TGCAGTGCTAGTCCGGACAGGGGACTTCCAAATCAGCCCCAGCATTTT,CSASPDRGLPNQPQHF
TRBV3-1,many,TRBJ1-6,TRBD1,15,TGTGCCAGCAGACCTGGAGGACAGGGGTCCTCACCCCTCCACTTT,CASRPGGQGSSPLHF
TRBV7-2,few,TRBJ1-5,.,14,TGTGCCAGCAGCTCCAGACCGAGCAATCAGCCCCAGCATTTT,CASSSRPSNQPQHF
TRBV19,.,TRBJ2-7,TRBD1,15,TGTGCCAGTCATAAGGGGGCAGGGGCGACGGACGAGCAGTACTTC,CASHKGAGATDEQYF
TRBV5-1,.,TRBJ2-5,TRBD1,16,TGCGCCAGCAGGGGACCACAGGGGGACGAGCGAGAGACCCAGTACTTC,CASRGPQGDERETQYF
TRBV7-9,few,TRBJ2-2,.,17,TGTGCCAGCAGCGGACCCTCGGGAGCTAGTAACACCGGGGAGCTGTTTTTT,CASSGPSGASNTGELFF
TRBV6-2/TRBV6-3,few,TRBJ2-7,TRBD2,17,TGTGCCAGCAGTTACTCGACTAGCGGGAGGTTTGGCTACGAGCAGTACTTC,CASSYSTSGRFGYEQYF
TRBV6-2/TRBV6-3,.,TRBJ1-3,TRBD1,16,TGTGCCAGCCAGGACCCGGGACAGAGCTCTGGAAACACCATATATTTT,CASQDPGQSSGNTIYF
TRBV6-2/TRBV6-3,few,TRBJ2-4,.,16,TGTGCCAGCAGTTATCTAGTCCGTGGGACCAAAAACATTCAGTACTTC,CASSYLVRGTKNIQYF
TRBV11-1,.,TRBJ2-3,TRBD2,16,TGTGCCAGCAGCTTATTGGCTAGCGGAAGCACAGATACGCAGTATTTT,CASSLLASGSTDTQYF
TRBV12-3/TRBV12-4,.,TRBJ2-1,TRBD2,16,TGTGCCAGCAGGACTAGCGGAATTAGCTCCTACAATGAGCAGTTCTTC,CASRTSGISSYNEQFF
TRBV6-1,.,TRBJ1-4,.,13,TGTGCCAGCAGTGACAGGGGCGGTGAAAAACTGTTTTTT,CASSDRGGEKLFF
TRBV12-3/TRBV12-4,few,TRBJ2-5,TRBD2,15,TGTGCCAGCAGTTTAGGGGCGGGAGGGCAAGAGACCCAGTACTTC,CASSLGAGGQETQYF
TRBV7-9,few,TRBJ1-6,TRBD1,14,TGTGCCAGCAGCGTTGGACAGGGGGGCGATCCCCTCCACTTT,CASSVGQGGDPLHF
TRBV7-2,many,TRBJ2-1,.,16,TGTGCCAGCAGCGTAGCCCCTTATGCATCCTACAATGAGCAGTTCTTC,CASSVAPYASYNEQFF
TRBV5-4,once,TRBJ2-1,TRBD2,15,TGTGCCAGCAGCCCAAGACTAGCGGGAGCTGATGAGCAGTTCTTC,CASSPRLAGADEQFF
TRBV7-8,few,TRBJ1-3,.,15,TGTGCCAGCAGCTTAGTGAGGGCCACTGGAAACACCATATATTTT,CASSLVRATGNTIYF
TRBV6-2/TRBV6-3,.,TRBJ2-1,TRBD1,17,TGTGCCAGCAGCCTACCCCGACAGGGCCTAAGCTACAATGAGCAGTTCTTC,CASSLPRQGLSYNEQFF
TRBV28,.,TRBJ2-3,TRBD1,14,TGTGCCAGCACCCCGACAGGGGTGACAGATACGCAGTATTTT,CASTPTGVTDTQYF
TRBV7-2,many,TRBJ2-7,TRBD2,14,TGTGCCAGCAGTCGGACTAGCGGGGCCTACGAGCAGTACTTC,CASSRTSGAYEQYF
TRBV7-2,many,TRBJ1-6,TRBD1,17,TGTGCCAGCAGCCCGGGACAGGTCTTCTCCTATAATTCACCCCTCCACTTT,CASSPGQVFSYNSPLHF
TRBV11-2,.,TRBJ2-3,TRBD2,18,TGTGCCAGCAGCTTATTGTTCTCGACTAGCGGGTCCACAGATACGCAGTATTTT,CASSLLFSTSGSTDTQYF
TRBV4-1,.,TRBJ1-2,.,11,TGCGCCAGCAGCTACCCCCGGGGCTACACCTTC,CASSYPRGYTF
TRBV2,.,TRBJ2-2,.,15,TGTGCCAGCATCTCAGAAACTCCTAACACCGGGGAGCTGTTTTTT,CASISETPNTGELFF